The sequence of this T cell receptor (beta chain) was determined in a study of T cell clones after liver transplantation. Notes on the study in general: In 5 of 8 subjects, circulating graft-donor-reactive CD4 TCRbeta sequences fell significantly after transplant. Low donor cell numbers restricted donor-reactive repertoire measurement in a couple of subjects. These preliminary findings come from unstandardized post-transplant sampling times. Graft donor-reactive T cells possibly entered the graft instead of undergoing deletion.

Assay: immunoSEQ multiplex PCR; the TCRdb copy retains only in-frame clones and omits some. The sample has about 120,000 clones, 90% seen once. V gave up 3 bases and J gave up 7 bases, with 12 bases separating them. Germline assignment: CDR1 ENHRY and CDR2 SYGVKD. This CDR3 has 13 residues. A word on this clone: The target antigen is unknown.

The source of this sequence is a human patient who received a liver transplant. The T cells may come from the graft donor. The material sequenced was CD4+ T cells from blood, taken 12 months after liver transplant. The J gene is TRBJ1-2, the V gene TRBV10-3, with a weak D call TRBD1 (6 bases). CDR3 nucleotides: TGTGCCATCAGTGATAGGGGGGCGTCTGGCTACACCTTC. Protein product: CAISDRGASGYTF.